The next 17 T cell receptor beta chains were all read from a single sample in a study of lymphopenia after photon versus proton radiotherapy. TCRdb keeps only in-frame clones here, not all; method: immunoSEQ multiplex PCR. The profile shows around 28,000 clones, roughly four fifths of them singletons. The sequences come from peripheral blood, collected from a patient treated with photon-based radiotherapy. Every receptor here comes from a man aged 45-65 years with gastric cancer.

V usage is TRBV7-6 and J usage is TRBJ1-4; no clear D gene. CDR1 SGHVS and CDR2 FNYEAQ come from the germline V gene. Trimming left V 5 bases short and J 4 bases short, with 17 bases between. This CDR3 has 16 amino acids. The DNA of the CDR3 is TGTGCCAGCAGCCCCCGTGCTAGGCCGGGTAATGAAAAACTGTTTTTT. This gives the protein CASSPRARPGNEKLFF. The full variable domain, in which reference TRBV7-6 and TRBJ1-4 provide the parts outside the CDR3, is GAGVSQSPRYKVTKRGQDVALRCDPISGHVSLYWYRQALGQGPEFLTYFNYEAQQDKSGLPNDRFSAERPEGSISTLTIQRTEQRDSAMYRCASSPRARPGNEKLFFGSGTQLSVL.

This clone has only one observation. V gene TRBV5-5 combines with J gene TRBJ2-1; weak D call: TRBD2 (5 bases). V was trimmed by 2 bases and J by 6 bases, leaving 9 bases between them. Germline CDR1 and CDR2: SGHKS and YYEKEE (reference sequence). This CDR3 has 13 amino acids. CDR3 nucleotide sequence: TGTGCCAGCAGCTTCCCCGGAGGCAATGAGCAGTTCTTC. Its protein product is CASSFPGGNEQFF. Using reference TRBV5-5 and TRBJ2-1 for the parts outside the CDR3, the full variable domain is DAGVTQSPTHLIKTRGQQVTLRCSPISGHKSVSWYQQVLGQGPQFIFQYYEKEERGRGNFPDRFSARQFPNYSSELNVNALLLGDSALYLCASSFPGGNEQFFGPGTRLTVL.

This rearrangement joins TRBV5-5 to TRBJ1-3, with TRBD1 matching 7 bases. The CDR3 runs 15 residues. V shed 4 bases and J 0 bases; nucleotides not matched to a gene: 4. Germline lookup yields CDR1 SGHKS and CDR2 YYEKEE (reference sequence). The CDR3: CASSPWDSSGNTIYF. For the CDR3, the DNA is TGTGCCAGCAGCCCCTGGGACAGCTCTGGAAACACCATATATTTT.

The chain has TRBV11-2 and TRBJ1-2, with 8 bases aligning to TRBD1. V lost 0 bases, J lost 7 bases, and 4 bases stayed unmatched. CDR3 length: 14 residues. CDR1 and CDR2 (germline): SGHAT, FQNNGV. This chain's CDR3 is CASSLERTGSGYTF. In nucleotides, the CDR3 is TGTGCCAGCAGCTTAGAGAGGACAGGGAGTGGCTACACCTTC.

The chain uses TRBV9 and TRBJ2-3; 9 bases agree with TRBD2. The CDR3 runs 16 residues. V was clipped by 4 bases and J by 3 bases; unmatched bases: 9. Germline values: CDR1 SGDLS, CDR2 YYNGEE. The CDR3 nucleotides read TGTGCCAGCAGCCCCCCCGGGACTAGCCCTACAGATACGCAGTATTTT. Translating gives CASSPPGTSPTDTQYF. Full variable domain (missing parts from reference TRBV9 and TRBJ2-3): DSGVTQTPKHLITATGQRVTLRCSPRSGDLSVYWYQQSLDQGLQFLIQYYNGEERAKGNILERFSAQQFPDLHSELNLSSLELGDSALYFCASSPPGTSPTDTQYFGPGTRLTVL.

This sequence joins TRBV7-8 and TRBJ2-1; perhaps TRBD1 as D (5 bases). Between the trimmed V and J ends, which lost 5 bases and 3 bases, there was a span of 14 bases. This CDR3 contains 15 residues. From germline, CDR1 is SGHVS and CDR2 FQNEAQ. This CDR3 is CASSLDTLIYNEQFF. DNA for the CDR3: TGTGCCAGCAGCCTGGACACTTTAATCTACAATGAGCAGTTCTTC.

V gene TRBV5-1 combines with J gene TRBJ2-5, with 9 positions matching TRBD1. CDR1 SGHRS and CDR2 YFSETQ come from the germline V gene. The CDR3 spans 15 residues. The junction had 9 bases not matched to a gene; V was cut back by 4 bases and J by 5 bases. CDR3 amino acids: CASSRGQGKIETQYF. CDR3 DNA sequence: TGCGCCAGCAGCCGGGGACAGGGTAAAATTGAGACCCAGTACTTC.

This clone has more than one count but fewer than ten. The gene calls are TRBV6-4 and TRBJ2-3, with 9 bases matching TRBD1. Germline loops: CDR1 MRHNA, CDR2 SNTAGT. The V gene end was trimmed by 3 bases and the J gene end by 4 bases; junction bases not matched to a gene: 8. CDR3 length: 16 amino acids. Here the CDR3 reads CASSEKPGQGSDTQYF. In nucleotides, the CDR3 is TGTGCCAGCAGTGAGAAACCGGGACAGGGTTCAGATACGCAGTATTTT.

The chain links TRBV18 to TRBJ2-1; the D gene is possibly TRBD1 (5 bases). Trimming stripped 5 bases from V and 7 bases from J, with 12 bases between. Germline V gene sequence: CDR1 KGHSH, CDR2 LQKENI. The CDR3 has 13 amino acids. The CDR3 DNA reads TGTGCCAGCTCATTAAAACAGGCTAATGAGCAGTTCTTC. Its translation: CASSLKQANEQFF.

This chain links TRBV5-4 with TRBJ2-3, with 9 nucleotides matching TRBD2. Trimming took 4 bases from V and 5 from J; bases not matched to a gene: 5. The length of the CDR3 is 14 residues. Germline V gives CDR1 SGHNT, CDR2 YYREEE (reference sequence). The CDR3 region is CASSHGLAQDTQYF. The CDR3 coding sequence is TGTGCCAGCAGCCATGGACTAGCGCAAGATACGCAGTATTTT.

This chain uses TRBV9 with TRBJ2-5; 9 nucleotides agree with TRBD1. The germline V gene encodes CDR1 SGDLS and CDR2 YYNGEE. Losses at the gene ends were 7 bases for V and 4 bases for J; bases not matched to a gene: 8. This CDR3 is built from 14 residues. The CDR3 sequence is CASGHRGPGETQYF. CDR3 bases: TGTGCCAGCGGCCACAGGGGGCCGGGAGAGACCCAGTACTTC.

The chain combines TRBV10-3 with TRBJ2-3, with D hard to call. Per the germline V gene, CDR1 is ENHRY and CDR2 is SYGVKD. V was trimmed by 0 bases and J by 6 bases, leaving 4 bases between them. The CDR3 consists of 12 residues. The DNA of the CDR3 is TGTGCCATCAGTGAGTCGTGGGATACGCAGTATTTT. Protein: CAISESWDTQYF.

V is TRBV11-2 and J is TRBJ2-5; tentative D call: TRBD2 (6 bases). This CDR3 is 12 amino acids long. The germline CDR1 and CDR2 sequences are SGHAT and FQNNGV. Trimming shortened V by 3 bases and J by 5 bases, and 7 bases separated the two germline ends. CDR3 loop: CASSFGRETQYF. As DNA, the CDR3 is TGTGCCAGCAGCTTTGGGAGGGAGACCCAGTACTTC.

The chain is built from TRBV2 and TRBJ1-2, with TRBD1 matching over 9 bases. V trimming: 0 bases; J trimming: 8 bases; junction bases outside the gene matches: 13. The CDR3 totals 17 residues. Germline V gene sequence: CDR1 SNHLY, CDR2 FYNNEI. The CDR3 DNA follows: TGTGCCAGCAGTGAAGCCTCATATTGGGTAACAGGGGGCGGCTACACCTTC. This codes for CASSEASYWVTGGGYTF.

This chain links TRBV11-2 with TRBJ2-1; D unresolved. The germline V gene encodes CDR1 SGHAT and CDR2 FQNNGV. There are 15 residues in the CDR3. Trimming left V 2 bases short and J 0 bases short, with 8 bases between. The CDR3 region is CASSLSDTSYNEQFF. The CDR3, as DNA: TGTGCCAGCAGCTTAAGCGACACCTCCTACAATGAGCAGTTCTTC.

This clone was recorded only once. For the CDR3, the DNA is TGTGCCAGCAGCTTTGTAGCGGGTAACACCGGGGAGCTGTTTTTT. Its protein is CASSFVAGNTGELFF. The rearrangement uses TRBV11-3 and TRBJ2-2; TRBD2 aligns across 7 bases. The V and J ends lost 3 bases and 2 bases, in that order; junction bases with no gene match: 3. This CDR3 spans 15 amino acids. Germline CDR1 reads SGHNT; CDR2 reads YENEEA.

This clone appeared a few times. The gene calls are TRBV12-5 and TRBJ2-1; D gene uncertain. This CDR3 has 11 amino acids. V dropped 7 bases and J dropped 8 bases, with 9 bases sitting between them. Germline values: CDR1 LGHNT, CDR2 FRNRAP. This CDR3 is CASAPKDEQFF. The CDR3 DNA follows: TGTGCTAGTGCCCCTAAGGATGAGCAGTTCTTC.